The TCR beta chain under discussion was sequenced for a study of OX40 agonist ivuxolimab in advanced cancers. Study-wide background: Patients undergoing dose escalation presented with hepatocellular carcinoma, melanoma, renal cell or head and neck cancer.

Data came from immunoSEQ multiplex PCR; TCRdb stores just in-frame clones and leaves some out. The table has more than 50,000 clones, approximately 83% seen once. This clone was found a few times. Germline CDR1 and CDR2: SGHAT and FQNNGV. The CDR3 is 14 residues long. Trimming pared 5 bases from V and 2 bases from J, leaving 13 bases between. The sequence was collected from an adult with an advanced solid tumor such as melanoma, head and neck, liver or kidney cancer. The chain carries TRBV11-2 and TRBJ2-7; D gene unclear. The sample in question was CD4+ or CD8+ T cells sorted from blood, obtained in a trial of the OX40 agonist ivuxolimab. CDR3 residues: CASSLQGYPYEQYF. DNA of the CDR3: TGTGCCAGCAGCCTCCAAGGGTACCCCTACGAGCAGTACTTC.